Sequencing of this T cell receptor (beta chain) was carried out in a study of cytomegalovirus exposure and HLA in healthy donors. Findings and limits, study-wide: A previous analysis found most TCR beta V segments productive roughly 87% or roughly 30% of the time.

A note on this clone: Its antigen is still unknown. The same CDR3 is also encoded by other DNA sequences in this sample.

This PCR relied on a set of 60 Vbeta primers and 13 Jbeta primers. Data came from immunoSEQ multiplex PCR; TCRdb stores just in-frame clones and leaves some out. The table has around 180,000 clones, more than 70% seen once. Trimming pared 1 base from V and 4 bases from J, leaving 10 bases between. The CDR3 consists of 14 residues. CDR1 MGHDK and CDR2 SYGVNS come from the germline V gene. The chain recombines TRBV25-1 with TRBJ1-2, with D maybe TRBD1 (5 bases). Source material: PBMCs. This TCR came from a girl between 5 and 17 years old in good health and CMV-seronegative. The CDR3 nucleotides are TGTGCCAGCAGTGAATCGGGGGGTGGCTATGGCTACACCTTC. It encodes CASSESGGGYGYTF.